Included here is one TCR beta chain sequence, with context. This sample was included in a study of T cells of healthy individuals. TCRdb re-called the 5' RACE reads through MiXCR, storing one row per CDR3 protein. The repertoire has 40,000 to 65,000 distinct CDR3 sequences, roughly 15% of them found once; the top ten carry about 16%. CDR1 and CDR2 (germline): DFQATT, SNEGSKA (reference sequence). CDR3 length: 14 amino acids. The V gene lost 3 bases and the J gene lost 2 bases, with 11 bases spanning the gap. This sequence joins TRBV20-1 and TRBJ1-5; possible D gene TRBD1, 5 bases. The receptor comes from a human donor in good health. This chain's CDR3 is CSASYLGGNQPQHF. The CDR3 DNA is TGCAGTGCTAGTTATTTAGGGGGCAATCAGCCCCAGCATTTT.